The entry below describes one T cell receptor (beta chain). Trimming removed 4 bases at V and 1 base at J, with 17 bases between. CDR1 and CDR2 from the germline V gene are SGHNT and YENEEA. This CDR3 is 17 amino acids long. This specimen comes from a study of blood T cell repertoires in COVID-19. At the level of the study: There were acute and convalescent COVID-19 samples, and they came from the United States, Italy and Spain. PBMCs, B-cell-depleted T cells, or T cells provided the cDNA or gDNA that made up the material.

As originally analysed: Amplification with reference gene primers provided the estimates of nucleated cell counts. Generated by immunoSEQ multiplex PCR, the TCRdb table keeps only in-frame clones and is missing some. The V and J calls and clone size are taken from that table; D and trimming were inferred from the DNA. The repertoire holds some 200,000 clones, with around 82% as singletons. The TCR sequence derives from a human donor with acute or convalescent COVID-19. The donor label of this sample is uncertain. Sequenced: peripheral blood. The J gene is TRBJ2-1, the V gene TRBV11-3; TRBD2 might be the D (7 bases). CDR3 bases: TGTGCCAGCAGCTCAGGGGAGGGAGCGGCTTCCTACAATGAGCAGTTCTTC. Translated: CASSSGEGAASYNEQFF.